This T cell receptor beta chain comes out of a study of vaccination effects on CD4 cells after COVID-19. On the study more broadly: Post-vaccine specimens arrived a median 72 days past the second dose. Findings of the study overall: Only a few convalescent patients and no early post-infection timepoints featured in the study.

ViraFEST assay sequencing came after antigen-specific CD4+ T cells were expanded with viral peptide pools. The culture ran for 10 to 11 days, and then CD4+ T cells were isolated. Vaccine administered to participants consisted of two doses of either BNT162b2 or mRNA-1273. According to the study, vaccine recipients showed no prior SARS-CoV-2 infection and negative nucleocapsid antibodies. Half-medium exchanges with IL-2 medium took place on days 3 and 7. The repertoire was sequenced with immunoSEQ multiplex PCR; TCRdb's copy has only in-frame clones and lacks some. The sample records some 68,000 clones, approximately 80% being singletons. Germline values: CDR1 SEHNR, CDR2 FQNEAQ (reference sequence). Trimming removed 1 base at V and 10 bases at J, with 10 bases between. The CDR3 runs 12 residues. Concerning this clone: Its antigen is undetermined.

The chain has TRBV7-9 and TRBJ1-2; D remains unclear. The receptor's source is a human donor who received a COVID-19 vaccine. Material: CD4+ T cells from PBMCs cultured with HCoV-229E spike peptides, obtained after COVID-19 vaccination. The CDR3 sequence: CASSLDVGAYTF. Written as DNA, the CDR3 is TGTGCCAGCAGCTTAGACGTGGGAGCCTACACCTTC.